Each of the 25 T cell receptor beta chains below was sequenced from the same sample in a study of blood T cell repertoires in COVID-19. Data came from immunoSEQ multiplex PCR; TCRdb stores just in-frame clones and leaves some out. The sample holds about 85,000 clones, 65% to 85% seen once. The sequenced sample was peripheral blood. Receptor source: a man aged 65 to 85 with acute or convalescent COVID-19.

The chain is built from TRBV4-1 and TRBJ1-1, with D perhaps matching TRBD1 (5 bases). The CDR3 sequence is 14 residues long. Germline CDR1 MGHRA, CDR2 YSYEKL. V lost 0 bases and J lost 5, with 10 bases in between. Written as DNA, the CDR3 is TGCGCCAGCAGCCAAGACGCAGGGCAGACTGAAGCTTTCTTT. The encoded protein is CASSQDAGQTEAFF.

The chain couples TRBV6-2 or TRBV6-3 to TRBJ1-1; TRBD1 might be the D (6 bases). The V gene's germline CDR1 is MNHEY and CDR2 SVGEGT. This CDR3 region has 11 residues. V was trimmed by 6 bases and J by 6 bases, leaving 8 bases between them. DNA of the CDR3: TGTGCCAGCAGCCAGGGGTCTGAAGCTTTCTTT. It is translated as CASSQGSEAFF.

This rearrangement joins TRBV27 to TRBJ2-5, with 10 bases identical to TRBD1. V was clipped by 6 bases and J by 5 bases; unmatched bases: 9. CDR1 is MNHEY, CDR2 SMNVEV, per germline (reference sequence). CDR3 length: 15 amino acids. This CDR3 is CASSRQGALSETQYF. For the CDR3, the DNA is TGTGCCAGCAGCCGACAGGGGGCGCTTAGCGAGACCCAGTACTTC.

Only one count was recorded for this clone. The chain has TRBV14 and TRBJ1-3; D is uncertain. Germline assignment: CDR1 SGHDN and CDR2 FVKESK. V was trimmed by 0 bases and J by 3 bases, leaving 9 bases between them. The CDR3 runs 15 residues. The CDR3 region has the DNA TGTGCCAGCAGCCAAGATAACTCCGGTGGAAACACCATATATTTT. Protein product: CASSQDNSGGNTIYF.

The chain carries TRBV27 and TRBJ2-2; D gene uncertain. Trimming stripped 8 bases from V and 5 bases from J, with 12 bases between. This CDR3 has 13 amino acids. Germline CDR1 is MNHEY and CDR2 is SMNVEV (reference sequence). The DNA of the CDR3 is TGTGCCAGCTCCCTGAGTCATACCGGGGAGCTGTTTTTT. Its protein product is CASSLSHTGELFF.

The V gene is TRBV5-4, the J gene TRBJ1-1; TRBD1 matches at 8 bases. The CDR3 covers 14 residues. V dropped 0 bases and J dropped 5; count of bases not matched to a gene: 3. Per germline, CDR1 SGHNT and CDR2 YYREEE (reference sequence). The CDR3 DNA is TGTGCCAGCAGCTTGGGACAGGGGACGACTGAAGCTTTCTTT. Amino acids: CASSLGQGTTEAFF.

This clone was seen at least ten times. The J gene is TRBJ2-3, the V gene TRBV11-3; 12 bases are shared with TRBD2. CDR3 length: 18 residues. Trimming took 10 bases from V and 2 from J; bases not matched to a gene: 16. Germline CDR1 is SGHNT and CDR2 is YENEEA. CDR3 sequence reads: CAITWAATSGGSTDTQYF. The CDR3 DNA is TGTGCCATAACTTGGGCCGCCACTAGCGGGGGGTCCACAGATACGCAGTATTTT.

This clone occurred once. The gene calls are TRBV29-1 and TRBJ2-1, with 11 bases aligning to TRBD2. J gave up 7 bases and V 3 bases, and 5 bases lay outside the gene matches. This CDR3 has 14 amino acids. Germline CDR1 SQVTM, CDR2 ANQGSEA. CDR3 DNA sequence: TGCAGCGTTGATCTAGCGGGGGGCGGGAATGAGCAGTTCTTC. This codes for CSVDLAGGGNEQFF.

The chain employs TRBV6-5 and TRBJ1-4, with a weak D call TRBD1 (6 bases). The germline V gene has CDR1 MNHEY and CDR2 SVGAGI. The length of the CDR3 is 14 residues. Deletions cut 6 bases from V and 2 bases from J, with 10 bases between. CDR3 region: CASRIQGTNEKLFF. The CDR3 nucleotides are TGTGCCAGCAGGATACAGGGTACTAATGAAAAACTGTTTTTT.

This chain connects TRBV5-4 to TRBJ1-3; D is undetermined. Trimming pared 4 bases from V and 1 base from J, leaving 15 bases between. Germline V CDR1 and CDR2: SGHNT, YYREEE (reference sequence). The CDR3 contains 16 residues. The CDR3 nucleotides read TGTGCCAGCAGCAGAGGAGAGGCTAGGTCTGGAAACACCATATATTTT. This codes for CASSRGEARSGNTIYF.

V and J are TRBV6-1 and TRBJ2-2; 13 nucleotides align to TRBD2. Germline CDR1 reads MNHNS; CDR2 reads SASEGT. Unmatched junction bases numbered 5, after V lost 4 bases and J lost 6 bases. CDR3 length: 16 residues. DNA for the CDR3: TGTGCCAGCAGTGGTACTAGCGGGGGGGCCGCCGGGGAGCTGTTTTTT. Encoded protein: CASSGTSGGAAGELFF.

The V call is TRBV27, the J call TRBJ2-5; no definite D call. CDR3 size: 15 residues. CDR1 is MNHEY, CDR2 SMNVEV, per germline (reference sequence). Trimming took off 3 bases at V and 0 bases at J, with 11 bases between the two ends. The CDR3 DNA is TGTGCCAGCAGTTTGAACGGGTGGTACCAAGAGACCCAGTACTTC. Amino acids: CASSLNGWYQETQYF.

This clone has just a few counts. The gene calls are TRBV6-1 and TRBJ2-1; 7 nucleotides line up with TRBD1. The V segment lost 1 base and the J segment 4 bases; nucleotides outside the gene matches: 4. The length of the CDR3 is 15 residues. Germline V gene sequence: CDR1 MNHNS, CDR2 SASEGT. In nucleotides, the CDR3 is TGTGCCAGCAGTGAAGAAGGGGGCGAGTACAATGAGCAGTTCTTC. The encoded protein is CASSEEGGEYNEQFF.

The chain joins TRBV6-4 to TRBJ2-1; 9 bases align to TRBD1. In germline, CDR1 is MRHNA, CDR2 SNTAGT. This CDR3 region has 14 residues. Trimming cost V 3 bases and J 6 bases; bases outside gene matches: 3. In nucleotides, the CDR3 is TGTGCCAGCAGTGAGGGACAGGGATTCAATGAGCAGTTCTTC. This gives the protein CASSEGQGFNEQFF.

This chain links TRBV2 with TRBJ1-6, with no clear D. CDR1 is SNHLY and CDR2 is FYNNEI in the germline V gene. This CDR3 spans 13 amino acids. V lost 4 bases and J lost 9, with 10 bases in between. CDR3 nucleotide sequence: TGTGCCAGCAGTGCGGGTAGAAGTTCACCCCTCCACTTT. Amino acids: CASSAGRSSPLHF.

This rearrangement joins TRBV28 to TRBJ1-1, with a weak D call TRBD1 (5 bases). Germline lookup yields CDR1 MDHEN and CDR2 SYDVKM. CDR3 size: 14 residues. V lost 5 bases and J lost 3, with 13 bases in between. Here the CDR3 DNA reads TGTGCCAGCAGTCCCTCCTCCAGGGACACTGAAGCTTTCTTT. This codes for CASSPSSRDTEAFF.

The V call is TRBV2, the J call TRBJ1-3, with a possible D match to TRBD1 (6 bases). This CDR3 is 16 amino acids long. The V end was cut by 6 bases, the J end by 1 base, with 16 bases between. The V gene's germline CDR1 is SNHLY and CDR2 FYNNEI. The CDR3 nucleotides read TGTGCCAGCAGACGACTTCCAGGGGAATCTGGAAACACCATATATTTT. Translating gives CASRRLPGESGNTIYF.

V is TRBV5-1 and J is TRBJ2-2, with 8 bases identical to TRBD2. The ends lost 3 bases at V and 5 bases at J; junction bases unmatched: 3. The CDR3 is 14 amino acids. Germline V CDR1 and CDR2: SGHRS, YFSETQ. The CDR3 region is CASSSGGGTGELFF. CDR3 DNA: TGCGCCAGCAGCTCAGGCGGGGGGACCGGGGAGCTGTTTTTT.

About this clone: This CDR3 is also generated by other DNA sequences in the sample. The rearrangement links TRBV9 to TRBJ1-4, with 8 bases lining up with TRBD1. This CDR3 has 14 residues. Germline V gene data show CDR1 as SGDLS and CDR2 as YYNGEE. The V gene end was trimmed by 2 bases and the J gene end by 4 bases; junction bases not matched to a gene: 1. CDR3 nucleotides: TGTGCCAGCAGCGTTGGACAGGGTAATGAAAAACTGTTTTTT. Encoded protein: CASSVGQGNEKLFF.

The chain uses TRBV30 and TRBJ1-1, with D hard to call. V lost 2 bases and J 5 bases, leaving 6 bases between the germline ends. The CDR3 length is 11 residues. Germline V CDR1 and CDR2: GTSNPN, SVGIG (reference sequence). The CDR3, as DNA: TGTGCCTGGAGTTTCGGGACTGAAGCTTTCTTT. It specifies CAWSFGTEAFF.

The chain is built from TRBV10-2 and TRBJ1-5; 7 bases are a match to TRBD1. The CDR3 has 13 residues. Germline V CDR1 and CDR2: WSHSY, SAAADI. Trimming at V came to 6 bases and at J to 7 bases, leaving 6 bases not matched to a gene. The CDR3 region has the DNA TGCGCCAGCAGCGACAGGGTCGGGCAGCCCCAGCATTTT. Protein product: CASSDRVGQPQHF.

This chain connects TRBV6-5 to TRBJ1-6; D not certain. With 8 bases removed from V and 3 bases from J, the gap between germline ends came to 11 bases. CDR1 is MNHEY, CDR2 SVGAGI, per germline. This CDR3 has 14 amino acids. This chain's CDR3 is CASEQNFYNSPLHF. The CDR3, as DNA: TGTGCCAGCGAACAAAATTTCTATAATTCACCCCTCCACTTT.

The J gene is TRBJ2-1, the V gene TRBV15; 9 nucleotides line up with TRBD1. Germline V gives CDR1 LNHNV, CDR2 YYDKDF (reference sequence). V lost 5 bases, J lost 6 bases, and 5 bases stayed unmatched. The CDR3 spans 14 residues. The chain's CDR3 is CATSRDRVSNEQFF. DNA of the CDR3: TGTGCCACCAGCCGGGACAGGGTTTCCAATGAGCAGTTCTTC. Based on the CDR3 plus reference TRBV15 and TRBJ2-1, the full variable domain is DAMVIQNPRYQVTQFGKPVTLSCSQTLNHNVMYWYQQKSSQAPKLLFHYYDKDFNNEADTPDNFQSRRPNTSFCFLDIRSPGLGDTAMYLCATSRDRVSNEQFFGPGTRLTVL.

This chain joins TRBV6-4 and TRBJ1-6, with D perhaps matching TRBD1 (6 bases). This CDR3 has 14 residues. Trimming left V 5 bases short and J 8 bases short, with 13 bases between. Germline V gene data show CDR1 as MRHNA and CDR2 as SNTAGT. In DNA form, the CDR3 reads TGTGCCAGCAGTTTAAGGGCAGGGGATTCACCCCTCCACTTT. Translated, it gives CASSLRAGDSPLHF.

The genes are TRBV18 and TRBJ2-3; D is uncertain. Trimming took 3 bases from V and 0 from J, leaving 7 bases between them. From germline, CDR1 is KGHSH and CDR2 LQKENI. The CDR3 is made up of 14 amino acids. CDR3 loop: CASSPSPSTDTQYF. The CDR3 nucleotides are TGTGCCAGCTCACCGTCTCCTAGCACAGATACGCAGTATTTT.